This T cell receptor beta chain came from a study of T cell repertoires in cytomegalovirus infection. For the study at large: Alongside well-studied HLA-B-restricted CMV epitopes, recently identified HLA-C-restricted CMV epitopes were also used. It was the public TCR beta signatures that indicated both CMV infection and matching HLA type. Study-level findings and limits: There were carriers of CMV plus the relevant HLA, and cumulative public TCR beta family frequency identified them. HLA-C-restricted, CMV-specific TCR beta clonotypes were dominant ex vivo.

TCRdb independently ran MiXCR on the reads; one entry per CDR3 protein. The profile shows roughly 990,000 distinct CDR3 sequences, around 29% of them singletons. This clonotype appeared a few times. As yet, its antigen is unknown. V was clipped by 6 bases and J by 1 base; unmatched bases: 2. The CDR3 loop spans 13 amino acids. CDR1 is MNHNS and CDR2 is SASEGT in the germline V gene. The sequence was obtained from a human donor in good health (CMV status not recorded). Some clones in this sample may be carry-over from other donors' samples. Source: cultured CD8+ T cells from PBMCs, taken from culture after CMV antigen stimulation. The chain employs TRBV6-1 and TRBJ1-1, with 7 nucleotides matching TRBD1. The CDR3 nucleotides read TGTGCCAGCAGGGACAGGAAGAACACTGAAGCTTTCTTT. This sequence encodes CASRDRKNTEAFF.